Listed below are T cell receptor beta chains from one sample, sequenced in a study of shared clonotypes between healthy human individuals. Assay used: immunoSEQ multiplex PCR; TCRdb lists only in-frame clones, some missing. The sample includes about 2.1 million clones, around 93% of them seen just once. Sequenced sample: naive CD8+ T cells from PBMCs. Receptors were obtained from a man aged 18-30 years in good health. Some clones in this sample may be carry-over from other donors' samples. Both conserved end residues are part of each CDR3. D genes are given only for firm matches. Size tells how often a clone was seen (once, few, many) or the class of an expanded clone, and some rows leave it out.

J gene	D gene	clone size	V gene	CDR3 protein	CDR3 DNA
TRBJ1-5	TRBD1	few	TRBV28	CASTGGFISQPQHF	TGTGCCAGCACAGGGGGCTTTATTAGTCAGCCCCAGCATTTT
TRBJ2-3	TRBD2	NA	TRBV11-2	CASSSREVPPPWVTQYF	TGTGCCAGCAGCTCCCGGGAGGTTCCTCCCCCCTGGGTTACGCAGTATTTT
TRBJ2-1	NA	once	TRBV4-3	CASSQGLSPYNEQFF	TGCGCCAGCAGCCAAGGGCTGAGCCCCTACAATGAGCAGTTCTTC
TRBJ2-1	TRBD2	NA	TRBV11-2	CASSSRTSEYNEQFF	TGTGCCAGCAGCTCCCGGACTAGCGAGTACAATGAGCAGTTCTTC
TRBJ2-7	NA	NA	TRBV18	CASSVGGTEQYF	TGTGCCAGTTCCGTCGGGGGCACCGAGCAGTACTTC
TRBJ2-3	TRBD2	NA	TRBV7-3	CASSLAGGTDTQYF	TGTGCCAGCAGCTTAGCGGGAGGAACAGATACGCAGTATTTT
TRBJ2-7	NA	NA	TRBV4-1	CASSQGVRGINPHYEQYF	TGCGCCAGCAGCCAAGGGGTTCGGGGAATCAACCCCCACTACGAGCAGTACTTC
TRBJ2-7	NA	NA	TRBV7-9	CASSSAEKKQYF	TGTGCCAGCAGCAGCGCCGAAAAAAAACAGTACTTC
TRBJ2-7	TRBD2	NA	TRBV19	CASSSGLAGPYEQYF	TGTGCCAGTAGTTCCGGACTAGCGGGGCCCTACGAGCAGTACTTC
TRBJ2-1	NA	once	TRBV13	CASSSKWGEPVSEQFF	TGTGCCAGCAGCTCGAAATGGGGGGAGCCCGTAAGTGAGCAGTTCTTC
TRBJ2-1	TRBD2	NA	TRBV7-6	CASSPNHSGLVYAITYNEQFF	TGTGCCAGCAGTCCAAACCATTCGGGACTAGTGTATGCGATTACTTACAATGAGCAGTTCTTC
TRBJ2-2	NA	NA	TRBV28	CASSSWRDMGTGELFF	TGTGCCAGCAGTTCTTGGAGGGATATGGGCACCGGGGAGCTGTTTTTT
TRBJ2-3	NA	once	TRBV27	CASSLLPGPGGSSVRDTQYF	TGTGCCAGCAGTTTACTTCCTGGCCCCGGAGGCAGCTCGGTCCGTGATACGCAGTATTTT
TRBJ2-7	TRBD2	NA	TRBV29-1	CSVLGTSGTYEQYF	TGCAGCGTCTTGGGGACTAGCGGTACCTACGAGCAGTACTTC
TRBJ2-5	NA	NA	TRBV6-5	CASSYDREETQYF	TGTGCCAGCAGTTACGACCGAGAAGAGACCCAGTACTTC
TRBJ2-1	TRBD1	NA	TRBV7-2	CASSLIRDRRLEQFF	TGTGCCAGCAGCCTGATTCGGGACAGACGATTGGAGCAGTTCTTC
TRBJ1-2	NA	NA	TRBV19	CASMAGTYYGYTF	TGTGCCAGTATGGCCGGGACCTACTATGGCTACACCTTC
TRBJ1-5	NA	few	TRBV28	CASSLRRGIWDQPQHF	TGTGCCAGCAGCCTCAGAAGAGGCATATGGGATCAGCCCCAGCATTTT
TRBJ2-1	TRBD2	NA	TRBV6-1	CASSATSAPYNEQFF	TGTGCCAGCAGCGCGACTAGCGCACCCTACAATGAGCAGTTCTTC
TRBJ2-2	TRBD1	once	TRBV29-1	CSVERTGGNTGELFF	TGCAGCGTGGAACGGACAGGGGGCAACACCGGGGAGCTGTTTTTT
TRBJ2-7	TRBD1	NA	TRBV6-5	CASSRQGKSYEQYF	TGTGCCAGCAGTAGACAGGGGAAATCCTACGAGCAGTACTTC
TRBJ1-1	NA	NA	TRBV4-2	CASSQEADMRTEAFF	TGTGCCAGCAGCCAAGAGGCCGACATGAGGACTGAAGCTTTCTTT